Here is one TCR beta chain with its context. This entry is derived from a study of immune cell composition in non-small cell lung cancer. Profiling relied on immunoSEQ multiplex PCR, and the TCRdb table lists in-frame clones only, not all of them. The table includes 990 or so clones, less than 80% detected once. Normal lung was sampled as far from the tumour as possible, at least 3 cm. What was sequenced was non-adjacent lung tissue. The receptor's source is a human donor with non-small cell lung cancer.

The CDR3, as DNA: TGTGCCAGCAGCTTGGTCGGCACTGGAAACACCATATATTTT. It codes for CASSLVGTGNTIYF. This sequence joins TRBV5-6 and TRBJ1-3; D gene uncertain. Germline V CDR1 and CDR2: SGHDT, YYEEEE. The V end was cut by 0 bases, the J end by 2 bases, with 6 bases between. The CDR3 runs to 14 residues.